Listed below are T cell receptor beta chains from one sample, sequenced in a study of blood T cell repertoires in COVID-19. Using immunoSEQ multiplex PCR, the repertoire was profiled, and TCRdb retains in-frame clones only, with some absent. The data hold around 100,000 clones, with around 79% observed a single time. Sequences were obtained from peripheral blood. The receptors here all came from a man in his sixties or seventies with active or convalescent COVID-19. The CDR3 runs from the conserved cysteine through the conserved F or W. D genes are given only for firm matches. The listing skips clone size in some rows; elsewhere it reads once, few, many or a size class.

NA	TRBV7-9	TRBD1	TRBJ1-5	TGTGCCAGCAGCTTTGGGACAGGTTCAAATCAGCCCCAGCATTTT	CASSFGTGSNQPQHF
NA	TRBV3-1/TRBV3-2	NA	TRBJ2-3	TGTGCCAGCAGCCAGTCGGGAGTGGCAGATACGCAGTATTTT	CASSQSGVADTQYF
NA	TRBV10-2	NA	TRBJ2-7	TGCGCCAGCTCCGGGATGACCTACTACGAGCAGTACTTC	CASSGMTYYEQYF
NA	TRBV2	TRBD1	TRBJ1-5	TGTGCCAGCGCTGGGACAGGAAATAGCAATCAGCCCCAGCATTTT	CASAGTGNSNQPQHF
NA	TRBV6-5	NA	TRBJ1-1	TGTGCCAGCAGTAGACAGACCACTGAAGCTTTCTTT	CASSRQTTEAFF
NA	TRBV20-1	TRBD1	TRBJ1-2	TGCAGTGCTAGTATACAGGGGGCGTATGGCTACACCTTC	CSASIQGAYGYTF
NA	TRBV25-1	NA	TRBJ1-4	TGTGCCAGCAGTGGGTGGGAGAAACTGTTTTTT	CASSGWEKLFF
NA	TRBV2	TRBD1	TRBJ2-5	TGTGCCAGCAGTCGGACAGGCCACCAAGAGACCCAGTACTTC	CASSRTGHQETQYF
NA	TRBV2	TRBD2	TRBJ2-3	TGTGCCAGCAGTTCAGGACTAGCGGCCACAGATACGCAGTATTTT	CASSSGLAATDTQYF
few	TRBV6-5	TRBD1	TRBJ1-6	TGTGCCAGCCGAGACAGGGTGCTGAATTCACCCCTCCACTTT	CASRDRVLNSPLHF
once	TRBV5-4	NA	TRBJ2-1	TGTGCCAGCAGCTTTAGTGGGGGGGCGATACTGAGGCAGTTCTTC	CASSFSGGAILRQFF
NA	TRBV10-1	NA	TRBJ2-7	TGCGCCAGCAGTGAGCCCGGGTACGAGCAGTACTTC	CASSEPGYEQYF
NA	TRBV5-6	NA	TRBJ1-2	TGTGCCAGCAGATCGACAGGCCCTAACTATGGCTACACCTTC	CASRSTGPNYGYTF
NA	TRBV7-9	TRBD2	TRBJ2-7	TGTGCCAGCAGCCCCAGCGTGCGGAGCGGGAGTTACGAGCAGTACTTC	CASSPSVRSGSYEQYF
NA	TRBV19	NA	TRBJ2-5	TGTGCCAGTAGCCCTAGGGGTGTCCAAGAGACCCAGTACTTC	CASSPRGVQETQYF
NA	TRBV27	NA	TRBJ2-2	TGTGCCAGCAGTTTAGAGGCCTTCACCGGGGAGCTGTTTTTT	CASSLEAFTGELFF
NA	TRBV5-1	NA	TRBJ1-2	TGCGCCAGCAGCTTGGCGGCAGGCACCTATGGCTACACCTTC	CASSLAAGTYGYTF
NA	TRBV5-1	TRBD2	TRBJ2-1	TGCGCCAGCAGCTTGGTTCTGGGAGGGCCTGTGAATGAGCAGTTCTTC	CASSLVLGGPVNEQFF
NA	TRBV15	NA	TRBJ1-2	TGTGCCACCAGCAGAGATCTTGCGGACTCCTATGGCTACACCTTC	CATSRDLADSYGYTF
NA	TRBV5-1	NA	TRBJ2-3	TGCGCCAGCAGCTTCCAGCGGACTAGCACAGATACGCAGTATTTT	CASSFQRTSTDTQYF
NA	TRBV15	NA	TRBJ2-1	TGTGCCACCAGCAGAGGTAGGGGCTATTACAATGAGCAGTTCTTC	CATSRGRGYYNEQFF
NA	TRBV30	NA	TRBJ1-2	TGTGCCTGGAGACGGAGGCAGGAGGGCTACACCTTC	CAWRRRQEGYTF
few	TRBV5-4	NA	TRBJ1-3	TGTGCCAGCAGTCCGGGACATAATTTTGGAAACACCATATATTTT	CASSPGHNFGNTIYF
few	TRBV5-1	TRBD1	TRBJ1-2	TGCGCCAGCAGCTCCGGGACAGGTGGGGAGGCATACACCTTC	CASSSGTGGEAYTF
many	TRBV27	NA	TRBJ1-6	TGTGCCAGCAGTTTTAGTCGTAATTCACCCCTCCACTTT	CASSFSRNSPLHF
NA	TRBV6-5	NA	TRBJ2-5	TGTGCCAGCAGATACATCCCGGGTTCCCAAGAGACCCAGTACTTC	CASRYIPGSQETQYF
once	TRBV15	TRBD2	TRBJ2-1	TGTGCCACCAGCGGGGAGGGATACAATGAGCAGTTCTTC	CATSGEGYNEQFF
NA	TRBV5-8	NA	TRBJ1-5	TGTGCCAGCAGCTTAACACAGGGCAATCAGCCCCAGCATTTT	CASSLTQGNQPQHF
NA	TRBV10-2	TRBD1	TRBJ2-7	TGCGCCAGCAGTGAGGGGACAGGGGTCGGCGAGCAGTACTTC	CASSEGTGVGEQYF
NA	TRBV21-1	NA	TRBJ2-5	TGTGCCAGCAGCGGAGGGAGGGGGGAAGAGGGGACCCAGTACTTC	CASSGGRGEEGTQYF
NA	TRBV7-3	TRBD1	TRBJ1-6	TGTGCCAGCAGGCTACAGGGGTTAAATTCACCCCTCCACTTT	CASRLQGLNSPLHF
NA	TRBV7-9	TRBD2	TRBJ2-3	TGTGCCAGCAGCTTAGCGCTAGCGGGAGGGCTCCAGGGGCAGTATTTT	CASSLALAGGLQGQYF
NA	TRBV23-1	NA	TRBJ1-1	TGCGCCAGCAGTCAATCGACAGAGGTGATCACTGAAGCTTTCTTT	CASSQSTEVITEAFF
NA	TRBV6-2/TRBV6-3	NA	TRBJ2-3	TGTGCCAGCAGTTATTACTCCTACACAGATACGCAGTATTTT	CASSYYSYTDTQYF
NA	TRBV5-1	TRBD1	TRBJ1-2	TGCGCCAGCAGCGCCCGAACAGGGACAGACTATGGCTACACCTTC	CASSARTGTDYGYTF
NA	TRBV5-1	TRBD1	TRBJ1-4	TGCGCCAGCAGCCCGGGACAGGGGTCAACTAATGAAAAACTGTTTTTT	CASSPGQGSTNEKLFF
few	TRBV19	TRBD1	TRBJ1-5	TGTGCCAGCGGACAGGGTCGGAATCAGCCCCAGCATTTT	CASGQGRNQPQHF
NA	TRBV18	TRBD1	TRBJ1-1	TGTGCCAGCTCACCACCGCAGGGGGGCTCTGAAGCTTTCTTT	CASSPPQGGSEAFF
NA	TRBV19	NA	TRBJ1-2	TGTGCCAGTAGGACGTTAGGACAGACTAACTATGGCTACACCTTC	CASRTLGQTNYGYTF
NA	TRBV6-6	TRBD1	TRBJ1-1	TGTGCCAGCACCGGGGACAGGGGAGGAACTGAAGCTTTCTTT	CASTGDRGGTEAFF
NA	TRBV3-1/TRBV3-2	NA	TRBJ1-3	TGTGCCAGCAGCCTCCGACAGCTTAGCTCTGGAAACACCATATATTTT	CASSLRQLSSGNTIYF
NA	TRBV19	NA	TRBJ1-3	TGTGCCAGTATTGACACAGGGTCAGGAAACACCATATATTTT	CASIDTGSGNTIYF
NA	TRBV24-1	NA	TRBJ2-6	TGTGCCACCCAGACTTCTGGGGCCAACGTCCTGACTTTC	CATQTSGANVLTF
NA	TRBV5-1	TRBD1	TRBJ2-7	TGCGCCAGCAGCTTGGGAAGGGGGCGCGGTCAAGAGCAGTACTTC	CASSLGRGRGQEQYF
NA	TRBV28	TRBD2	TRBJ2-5	TGTGCCAGCAGTACCCGACTAGCTGAGACCCAGTACTTC	CASSTRLAETQYF
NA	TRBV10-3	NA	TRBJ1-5	TGTGCCATCAGTGAGCCCGATCAGCCCCAGCATTTT	CAISEPDQPQHF
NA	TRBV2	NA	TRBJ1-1	TGTGCCAGCAGCGTAGGCAGGGAAACTGAAGCTTTCTTT	CASSVGRETEAFF
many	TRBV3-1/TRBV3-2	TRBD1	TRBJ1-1	TGTGCCAGCAGCCAAGATTTTGGGACAGGGGGCAACACTGAAGCTTTCTTT	CASSQDFGTGGNTEAFF
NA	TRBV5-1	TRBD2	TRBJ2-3	TGCGCCAGCAGCTTTCCTCCGGGACTAGCGGGAGCAGCAGATACGCAGTATTTT	CASSFPPGLAGAADTQYF
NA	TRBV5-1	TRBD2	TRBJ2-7	TGCGCCAGCAGGCGGACTAGCGGGGCCTACGAGCAGTACTTC	CASRRTSGAYEQYF
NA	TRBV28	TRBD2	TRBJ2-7	TGTGCCAGCACCAACCTCCCCAACCCCGGACTAGGGACCCGGGACGAGCAGTACTTC	CASTNLPNPGLGTRDEQYF
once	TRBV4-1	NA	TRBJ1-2	TGCGCCAGCAGCCAGGGGGCGGACTATGGCTACACCTTC	CASSQGADYGYTF
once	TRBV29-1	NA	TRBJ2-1	TGCAGCGTTGTGGGGAATCGGGATTACAATGAGCAGTTCTTC	CSVVGNRDYNEQFF
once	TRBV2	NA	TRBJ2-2	TGTGCCAGCAACCAATTGCCCGGCGGGGAGCTGTTTTTT	CASNQLPGGELFF
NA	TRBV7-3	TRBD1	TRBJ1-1	TGTGCCAGCAGCCCGGGACAGCCAGGGACTGAAGCTTTCTTT	CASSPGQPGTEAFF
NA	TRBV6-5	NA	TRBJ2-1	TGTGCCAGCAGACGAGCGGGTACTGGGCATGAGCAGTTCTTC	CASRRAGTGHEQFF